This paragraph covers one T cell receptor (beta chain) sequence. TCRdb reprocessed the reads with MiXCR, giving one entry per CDR3 protein. Seen here are over 90,000 distinct CDR3 sequences, around 30% observed once, and the top ten hold around 2.2%. The sample is drawn from a study of type 1 regulatory T cells. Study information: This in vitro CD4 product, T-allo10, is enriched for Tr1 cells and alloantigen-specific.

The germline V gene has CDR1 SGHTA and CDR2 FQGNSA. Trimming at V came to 2 bases and at J to 4 bases, leaving 14 bases not matched to a gene. The CDR3 is made up of 18 amino acids. The sequence was collected from a human donor in good health. The sample consisted of CD4+ T cells, either the whole sample or a sorted fraction (not recorded which). This chain links TRBV7-2 with TRBJ2-1, with 7 bases lining up with TRBD2. The CDR3 bases are TGTGCCAGCAGCTTAATCGCCTCGGGGCTAGCGGTATACAATGAGCAGTTCTTC. This sequence encodes CASSLIASGLAVYNEQFF.